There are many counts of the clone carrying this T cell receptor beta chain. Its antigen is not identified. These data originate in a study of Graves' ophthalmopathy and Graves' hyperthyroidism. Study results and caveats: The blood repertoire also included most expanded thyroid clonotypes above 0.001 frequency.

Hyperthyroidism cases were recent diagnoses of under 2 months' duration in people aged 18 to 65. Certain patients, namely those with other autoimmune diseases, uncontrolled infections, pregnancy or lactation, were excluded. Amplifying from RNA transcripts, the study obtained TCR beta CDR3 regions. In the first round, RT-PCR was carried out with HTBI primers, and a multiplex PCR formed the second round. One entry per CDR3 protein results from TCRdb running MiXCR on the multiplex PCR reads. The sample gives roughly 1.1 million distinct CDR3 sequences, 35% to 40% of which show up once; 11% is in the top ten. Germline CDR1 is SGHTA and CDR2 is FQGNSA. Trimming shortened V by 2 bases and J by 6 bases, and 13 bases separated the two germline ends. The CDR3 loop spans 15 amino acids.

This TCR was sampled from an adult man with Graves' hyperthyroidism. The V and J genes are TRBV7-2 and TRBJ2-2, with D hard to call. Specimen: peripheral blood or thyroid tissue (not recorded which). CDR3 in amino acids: CASSLIGLVAGELFF. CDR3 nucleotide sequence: TGTGCCAGCAGCTTAATAGGGCTGGTCGCCGGGGAGCTGTTTTTT.